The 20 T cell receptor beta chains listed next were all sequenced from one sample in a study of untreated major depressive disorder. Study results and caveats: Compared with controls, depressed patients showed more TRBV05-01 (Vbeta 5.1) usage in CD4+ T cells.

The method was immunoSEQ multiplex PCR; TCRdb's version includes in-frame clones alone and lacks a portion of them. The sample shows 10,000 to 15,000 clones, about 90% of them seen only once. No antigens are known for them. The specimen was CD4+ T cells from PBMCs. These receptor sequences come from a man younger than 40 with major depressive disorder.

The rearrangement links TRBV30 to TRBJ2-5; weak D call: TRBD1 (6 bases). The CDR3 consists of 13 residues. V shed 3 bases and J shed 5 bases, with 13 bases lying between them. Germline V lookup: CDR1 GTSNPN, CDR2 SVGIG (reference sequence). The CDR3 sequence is CAWSEQGWETQYF. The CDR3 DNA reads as TGTGCCTGGAGCGAACAGGGTTGGGAGACCCAGTACTTC.

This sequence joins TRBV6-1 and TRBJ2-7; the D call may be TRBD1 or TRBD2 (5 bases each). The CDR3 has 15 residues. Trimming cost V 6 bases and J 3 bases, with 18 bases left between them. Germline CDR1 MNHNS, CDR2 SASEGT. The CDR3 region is CASRGSVGASYEQYF. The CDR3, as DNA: TGTGCCAGCAGAGGCTCAGTCGGGGCCAGCTACGAGCAGTACTTC.

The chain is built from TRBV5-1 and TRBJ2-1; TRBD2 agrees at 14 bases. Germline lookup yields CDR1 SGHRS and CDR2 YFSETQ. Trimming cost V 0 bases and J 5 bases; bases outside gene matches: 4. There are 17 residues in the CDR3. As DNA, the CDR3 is TGCGCCAGCAGCTTGGGACTAGCGGGGGGGACCAACAATGAGCAGTTCTTC. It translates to CASSLGLAGGTNNEQFF. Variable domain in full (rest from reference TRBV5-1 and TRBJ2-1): KAGVTQTPRYLIKTRGQQVTLSCSPISGHRSVSWYQQTPGQGLQFLFEYFSETQRNKGNFPGRFSGRQFSNSRSEMNVSTLELGDSALYLCASSLGLAGGTNNEQFFGPGTRLTVL.

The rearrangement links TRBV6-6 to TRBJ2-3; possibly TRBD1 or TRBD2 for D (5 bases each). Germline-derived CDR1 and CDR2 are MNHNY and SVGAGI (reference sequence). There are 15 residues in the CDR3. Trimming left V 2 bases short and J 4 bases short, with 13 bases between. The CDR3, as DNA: TGTGCCAGCAGTTACCGGCCAGGGAGTCCAGATACGCAGTATTTT. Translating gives CASSYRPGSPDTQYF.

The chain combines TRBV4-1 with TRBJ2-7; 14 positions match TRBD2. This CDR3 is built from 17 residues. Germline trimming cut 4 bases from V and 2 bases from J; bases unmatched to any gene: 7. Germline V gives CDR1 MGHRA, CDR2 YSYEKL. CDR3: CASSLGLAGVRAYEQYF. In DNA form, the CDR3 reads TGCGCCAGCAGCCTGGGACTAGCGGGGGTAAGGGCCTACGAGCAGTACTTC.

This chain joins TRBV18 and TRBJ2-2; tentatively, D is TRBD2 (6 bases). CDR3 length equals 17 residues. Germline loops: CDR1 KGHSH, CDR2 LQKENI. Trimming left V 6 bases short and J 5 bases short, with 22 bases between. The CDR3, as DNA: TGTGCCAGCTCGCCCCAGACCGGCGGGGTTGGAACCGGGGAGCTGTTTTTT. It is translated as CASSPQTGGVGTGELFF.

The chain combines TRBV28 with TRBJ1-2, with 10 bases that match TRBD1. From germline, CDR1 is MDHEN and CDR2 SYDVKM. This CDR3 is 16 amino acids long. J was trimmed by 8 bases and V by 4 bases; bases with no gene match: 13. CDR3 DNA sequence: TGTGCCAGCAGTTGGCAAGGGACAGGGGCGCATCGCGGCTACACCTTC. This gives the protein CASSWQGTGAHRGYTF.

CDR3 nucleotides: TGTGCCAGCCAGGCGGCAGATAACTATGGCTACACCTTC. This sequence encodes CASQAADNYGYTF. This chain uses TRBV18 with TRBJ1-2; no firm D call. The CDR3 totals 13 residues. The germline V gene encodes CDR1 KGHSH and CDR2 LQKENI. Trimming shortened V by 8 bases and J by 1 base, and 11 bases separated the two germline ends.

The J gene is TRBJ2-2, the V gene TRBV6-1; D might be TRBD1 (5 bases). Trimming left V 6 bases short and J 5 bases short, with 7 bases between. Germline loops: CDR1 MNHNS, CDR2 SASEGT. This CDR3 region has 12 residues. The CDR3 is CASRQGTGELFF. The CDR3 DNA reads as TGTGCCAGCAGGCAGGGAACCGGGGAGCTGTTTTTT.

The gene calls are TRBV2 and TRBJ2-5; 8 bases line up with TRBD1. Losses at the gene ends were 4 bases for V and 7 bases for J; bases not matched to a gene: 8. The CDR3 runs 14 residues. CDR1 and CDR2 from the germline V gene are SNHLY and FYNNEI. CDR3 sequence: CASSVQGAGGTQYF. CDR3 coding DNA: TGTGCCAGCAGTGTCCAGGGGGCCGGCGGGACCCAGTACTTC.

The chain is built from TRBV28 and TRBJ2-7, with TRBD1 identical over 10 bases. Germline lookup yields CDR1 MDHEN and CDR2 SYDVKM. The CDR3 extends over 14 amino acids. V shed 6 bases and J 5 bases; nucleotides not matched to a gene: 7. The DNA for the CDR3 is TGTGCCAGCAGCGGGACAGGGGAAGGTAACGAGCAGTACTTC. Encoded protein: CASSGTGEGNEQYF.

The CDR3 is CASSHRTDASGNTIYF. In DNA form, the CDR3 reads TGTGCCAGCAGTCACAGGACTGATGCCTCTGGAAACACCATATATTTT. The rearrangement uses TRBV2 and TRBJ1-3, with D perhaps matching TRBD1 (5 bases). V lost 5 bases, J lost 0 bases, and 14 bases lay in between. CDR3 length: 16 residues. CDR1 and CDR2 (germline): SNHLY, FYNNEI.

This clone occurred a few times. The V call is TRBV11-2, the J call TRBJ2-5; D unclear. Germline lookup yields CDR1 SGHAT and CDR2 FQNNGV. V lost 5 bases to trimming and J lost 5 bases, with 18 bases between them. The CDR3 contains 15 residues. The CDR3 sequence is CASSRDLGPWETQYF. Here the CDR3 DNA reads TGTGCCAGCAGCCGTGACTTGGGTCCTTGGGAGACCCAGTACTTC.

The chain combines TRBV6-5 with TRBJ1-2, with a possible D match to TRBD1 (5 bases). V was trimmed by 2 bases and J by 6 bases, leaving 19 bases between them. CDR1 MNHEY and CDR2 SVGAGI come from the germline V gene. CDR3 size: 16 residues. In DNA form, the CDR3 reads TGTGCCAGCAGTTACGGGGCGCGGAGTTGGTATGATGGCTACACCTTC. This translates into CASSYGARSWYDGYTF.

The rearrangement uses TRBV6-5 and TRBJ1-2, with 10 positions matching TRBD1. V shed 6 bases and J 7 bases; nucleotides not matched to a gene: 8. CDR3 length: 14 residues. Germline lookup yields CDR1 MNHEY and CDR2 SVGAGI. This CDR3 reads CASSPTGQGIGYTF. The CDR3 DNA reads TGTGCCAGCAGCCCAACGGGACAGGGGATTGGCTACACCTTC.

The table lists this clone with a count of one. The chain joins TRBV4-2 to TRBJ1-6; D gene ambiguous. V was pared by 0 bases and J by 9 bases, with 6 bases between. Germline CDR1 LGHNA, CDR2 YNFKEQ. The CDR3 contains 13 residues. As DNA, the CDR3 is TGTGCCAGCAGCCAAGACTACAGTTCACCCCTCCACTTT. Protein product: CASSQDYSSPLHF.

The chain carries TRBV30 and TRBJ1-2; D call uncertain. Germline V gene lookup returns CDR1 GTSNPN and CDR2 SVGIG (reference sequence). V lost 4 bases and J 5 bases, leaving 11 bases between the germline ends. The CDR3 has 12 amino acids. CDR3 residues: CAWTGGIYGYTF. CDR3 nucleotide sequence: TGTGCCTGGACCGGCGGGATATATGGCTACACCTTC.

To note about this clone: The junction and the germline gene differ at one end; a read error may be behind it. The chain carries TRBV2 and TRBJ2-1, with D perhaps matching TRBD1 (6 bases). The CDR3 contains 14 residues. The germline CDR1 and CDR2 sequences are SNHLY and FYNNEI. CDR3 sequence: CASSEGQSYNEQFF. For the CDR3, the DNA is TGTGCCAGCAGCGAAGGACAGTCCTACAATGAGCAGTTCTTC.

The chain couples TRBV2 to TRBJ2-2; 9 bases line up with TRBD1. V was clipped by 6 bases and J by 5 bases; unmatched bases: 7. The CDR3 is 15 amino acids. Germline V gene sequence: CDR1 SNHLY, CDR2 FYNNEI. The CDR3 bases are TGTGCCAGCAGCGATTCGACAGGGGGGACCGGGGAGCTGTTTTTT. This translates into CASSDSTGGTGELFF.

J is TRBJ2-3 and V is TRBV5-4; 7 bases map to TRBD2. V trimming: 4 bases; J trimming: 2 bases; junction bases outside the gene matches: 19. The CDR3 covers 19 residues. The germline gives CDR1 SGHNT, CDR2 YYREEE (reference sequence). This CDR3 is CASSRSGRGTLLPTDTQYF. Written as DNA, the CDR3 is TGTGCCAGCAGCCGCTCGGGGCGGGGGACTCTACTTCCCACAGATACGCAGTATTTT.